Sequencing of this T cell receptor beta chain was carried out in a study of shared clonotypes between healthy human individuals. The study, taken as a whole, reports: The genetic and exposure-history diversity represented was limited by few donors.

About this clone: Antigen unknown.

The germline V gene encodes CDR1 SEHNR and CDR2 FQNEAQ (reference sequence). CDR3 length equals 14 residues. The table came from immunoSEQ multiplex PCR; TCRdb's copy has only in-frame clones and leaves some out. The sample consists of 2 million to 2.5 million clones, 90% to 95% of them appearing once. The sequenced sample was naive CD4+ T cells from PBMCs. As to subset: CD45RA+ positively selected. The gene calls are TRBV7-9 and TRBJ2-5; possible D gene TRBD1, 7 bases. The J call may not be correct, given that the DNA end is closer to TRBJ2-7. The receptor comes from a man aged 18 to 35 in good health. Some clones in this sample may be carry-over from other donors' samples. DNA of the CDR3: TGTGCCAGCAGCCCCCGACAGGGAGGCTACGAGCAGTACTTC. Its protein product is CASSPRQGGYEQYF.